A selection of T cell receptor beta chains follows, all from one sample in a study of T cells in Graves' hyperthyroidism and ophthalmopathy. TCRdb called the multiplex PCR reads again in MiXCR, with one record for every CDR3 protein. The table lists hundreds of thousands of distinct CDR3 sequences, approximately 13% of them singletons, with 9.2% in the top ten. The sequenced sample consisted of blood. All receptors come from a woman younger than 30 with Graves' hyperthyroidism. CDR3s include the opening cysteine and the closing phenylalanine or tryptophan. Each record gives: CDR3 length, V gene, clone size, CDR3 protein. Clone sizes are given selectively: once, few, many, or a class where the clone is expanded.

len: 13; v_gene: TRBV29-1; abundance: many; CDR3aa: CSVGTGSNQPQHF
len: 19; v_gene: TRBV5-1; abundance: few; CDR3aa: CASSLGGQGNSRTNEKLFF
len: 14; v_gene: TRBV7-9; abundance: few; CDR3aa: CASSETSGKEEQFF
len: 15; v_gene: TRBV7-9; abundance: many; CDR3aa: CASSLGGYPTGELFF
len: 15; v_gene: TRBV7-3; abundance: few; CDR3aa: CASSRDRRETGELFF
len: 18; v_gene: TRBV28; abundance: many; CDR3aa: CASSHRQGRGGAYNEQFF
len: 16; v_gene: TRBV19; abundance: few; CDR3aa: CASSMRVDGTAEKLFF
len: 13; v_gene: TRBV7-3; abundance: many; CDR3aa: CASSFFRGNEQFF
len: 15; v_gene: TRBV5-8; abundance: few; CDR3aa: CASSYSGTGTGELFF
len: 15; v_gene: TRBV5-6; abundance: few; CDR3aa: CASSSLRESNQPQHF
len: 15; v_gene: TRBV3-1; abundance: many; CDR3aa: CASSQISPRRVGYTF
len: 13; v_gene: TRBV7-2; abundance: -; CDR3aa: CASSPPWNTEAFF
len: 11; v_gene: TRBV20-1; abundance: many; CDR3aa: CSVLSGPKQFF
len: 15; v_gene: TRBV7-2; abundance: many; CDR3aa: CASSPLAVPYYEQYF
len: 15; v_gene: TRBV2; abundance: many; CDR3aa: CASSEIRGNNQPQHF
len: 11; v_gene: TRBV7-8; abundance: many; CDR3aa: CASSLLETQYF
len: 15; v_gene: TRBV25-1; abundance: -; CDR3aa: CASSDGPDGGVSQYF
len: 17; v_gene: TRBV28; abundance: many; CDR3aa: CASRSLNPGQGNEKLFF
len: 14; v_gene: TRBV9; abundance: -; CDR3aa: CASSVSTDQETQYF
len: 15; v_gene: TRBV10-3; abundance: -; CDR3aa: CAISPGQGSSLPIFF
len: 17; v_gene: TRBV6-6; abundance: many; CDR3aa: CASSYSVGQGSYNEQFF
len: 15; v_gene: TRBV4-1; abundance: few; CDR3aa: CASSQDLEGGQPQHF
len: 15; v_gene: TRBV6-1; abundance: many; CDR3aa: CASSEEGTSTDTQYF
len: 15; v_gene: TRBV11-3; abundance: many; CDR3aa: CASSSSGGTTDTQYF
len: 14; v_gene: TRBV29-1; abundance: many; CDR3aa: CSVGWRSPYNEQFF
len: 14; v_gene: TRBV19; abundance: -; CDR3aa: CASTGGLAKNIQYF
len: 12; v_gene: TRBV28; abundance: many; CDR3aa: CATQGPYYGYTF
len: 16; v_gene: TRBV30; abundance: few; CDR3aa: CAWSFKQGGFTDTQYF
len: 16; v_gene: TRBV10-3; abundance: -; CDR3aa: CAISESPQGAAEKLFF
len: 15; v_gene: TRBV6-2/TRBV6-3; abundance: -; CDR3aa: CASRPVTGGPPEAFF
len: 14; v_gene: TRBV10-3; abundance: -; CDR3aa: CAISERTDEGGYTF
len: 14; v_gene: TRBV7-3; abundance: many; CDR3aa: CASSSIPGGDEQFF
len: 13; v_gene: TRBV6-2/TRBV6-3; abundance: many; CDR3aa: CASSLPPGYGYTF
len: 17; v_gene: TRBV27; abundance: many; CDR3aa: CASSLTPGTASGNTIYF
len: 16; v_gene: TRBV11-2; abundance: many; CDR3aa: CASSLSQDRGQYGYTF
len: 14; v_gene: TRBV28; abundance: many; CDR3aa: CASTLRRGAVSAFF
len: 15; v_gene: TRBV5-1; abundance: -; CDR3aa: CASSFQGGFQETQYF
len: 13; v_gene: TRBV10-3; abundance: -; CDR3aa: CAAQGRSYNEQFF
len: 16; v_gene: TRBV28; abundance: many; CDR3aa: CASSPLTGGGYQPQHF
len: 16; v_gene: TRBV20-1; abundance: many; CDR3aa: CSAPLLDLADTDTQYF
len: 19; v_gene: TRBV4-2; abundance: many; CDR3aa: CASSQAGLAGGLRSDEQFF
len: 15; v_gene: TRBV7-2; abundance: -; CDR3aa: CASSFRLAGGDTQYF
len: 16; v_gene: TRBV6-1; abundance: many; CDR3aa: CASSQRQGQMNTEAFF
len: 18; v_gene: TRBV11-2; abundance: -; CDR3aa: CASTLYVTQGIGADTQYF
len: 14; v_gene: TRBV4-3; abundance: -; CDR3aa: CASSQEVGDQPQHF
len: 15; v_gene: TRBV20-1; abundance: many; CDR3aa: CSARPTGPGGEKLFF
len: 16; v_gene: TRBV20-1; abundance: many; CDR3aa: CSARGNKQGTSYEQYF
len: 14; v_gene: TRBV7-8; abundance: -; CDR3aa: CASMSGTGQETQYF
len: 13; v_gene: TRBV24-1; abundance: -; CDR3aa: CATSALSQETQYF